Listed below are T cell receptor beta chains from one sample, sequenced in a study of OX40 agonist ivuxolimab in advanced cancers. Profiled with immunoSEQ multiplex PCR; TCRdb holds only in-frame clones, not every one. The sample includes about 77,000 clones, over 85% of them seen just once. This material consisted of CD4+ or CD8+ T cells sorted from blood, taken in a trial of the OX40 agonist ivuxolimab. The receptors shown here come from an adult with an advanced solid tumor such as melanoma, head and neck, liver or kidney cancer. Both conserved end residues are part of each CDR3. The D gene is left open where the match is weak. Clone size is stated in some rows and not others, as once, few, many or a class when expanded.

cdr3_aa cdr3_nt d_call clone_size j_call v_call
CASSARPEDYEQYF TGTGCCAGCAGCGCCAGGCCGGAGGACTACGAGCAGTACTTC . once TRBJ2-7 TRBV9
CASSIAGGGQPQHF TGTGCCAGTAGTATAGCAGGGGGGGGTCAGCCCCAGCATTTT TRBD1 . TRBJ1-5 TRBV19
CASSLKGTLGQTYEQYF TGTGCCAGCAGCTTAAAAGGGACGCTAGGACAGACCTACGAGCAGTACTTC . . TRBJ2-7 TRBV7-8
CASSERARGTTGELFF TGTGCCAGCAGTGAAAGAGCCAGGGGTACCACCGGGGAGCTGTTTTTT . . TRBJ2-2 TRBV25-1
CASSWDPGGEAFF TGTGCCAGCAGCTGGGATCCGGGAGGAGAAGCTTTCTTT . once TRBJ1-1 TRBV7-2
CASSSGGFEAFF TGTGCCAGCAGCTCAGGGGGATTTGAAGCTTTCTTT TRBD1 . TRBJ1-1 TRBV5-4
CASSPGGNSNQPQHF TGTGCCAGCTCACCTGGAGGGAATAGCAATCAGCCCCAGCATTTT . . TRBJ1-5 TRBV18
CASSLDRNTGELFF TGCGCCAGCAGCTTGGACAGAAACACCGGGGAGCTGTTTTTT . . TRBJ2-2 TRBV5-1
CASSLGTSGRAYTGELFF TGCGCCAGCAGCTTGGGGACTAGCGGGAGGGCGTACACCGGGGAGCTGTTTTTT TRBD2 . TRBJ2-2 TRBV5-1
CASSQDWEGGELFF TGCGCCAGCAGCCAAGATTGGGAAGGCGGGGAGCTGTTTTTT . . TRBJ2-2 TRBV4-3
CASSFITSGKTETQYF TGTGCCAGCAGCTTCATCACTAGCGGGAAAACAGAGACCCAGTACTTC TRBD2 . TRBJ2-5 TRBV5-5
CASSDSGGSTDTQYF TGTGCCAGCAGTGACTCGGGAGGATCCACAGATACGCAGTATTTT . . TRBJ2-3 TRBV6-4
CASSRRTGKNTEAFF TGCGCCAGCAGCCGTCGGACAGGGAAAAACACTGAAGCTTTCTTT TRBD1 . TRBJ1-1 TRBV5-1
CASSLGGDNQPQHF TGTGCCAGCAGCTTGGGGGGGGACAATCAGCCCCAGCATTTT . . TRBJ1-5 TRBV5-6
CASSLQPGLGAHNEQFF TGTGCCAGCAGCCTCCAACCGGGACTAGGGGCTCACAATGAGCAGTTCTTC TRBD2 . TRBJ2-1 TRBV9
CASSTHAGGLFEKLFF TGTGCCAGCAGCACCCACGCGGGGGGGCTGTTTGAAAAACTGTTTTTT . . TRBJ1-4 TRBV14
CASSLLRTSGMVEQFF TGTGCCAGCAGTTTATTACGGACTAGCGGGATGGTTGAGCAGTTCTTC TRBD2 . TRBJ2-1 TRBV28
CASSASQGNTEAFF TGTGCCAGCAGCGCCTCCCAGGGGAACACTGAAGCTTTCTTT . . TRBJ1-1 TRBV7-3
CASSVEDEQFF TGTGCCAGCAGCGTAGAGGATGAGCAGTTCTTC . . TRBJ2-1 TRBV9
CASSTHFGAEAVFF TGCGCCAGCAGCACACACTTTGGAGCGGAGGCGGTGTTTTTT . . TRBJ2-2 TRBV5-1
CASGVNNSPLHF TGTGCCAGTGGGGTTAACAATTCACCCCTCCACTTT . . TRBJ1-6 TRBV4-2
CASSSGLAGGPLGEQYF TGTGCCAGCAGCTCGGGACTAGCGGGAGGGCCTTTGGGCGAGCAGTACTTC TRBD2 . TRBJ2-7 TRBV7-2
CASSLRSGQGYEQFF TGTGCCAGCAGCTTAAGATCGGGACAGGGCTATGAGCAGTTCTTC TRBD1 once TRBJ2-1 TRBV7-2
CASSKGTSGPNEQFF TGTGCCAGTAGTAAAGGGACTAGCGGGCCCAATGAGCAGTTCTTC TRBD2 . TRBJ2-1 TRBV19
CASSVPPGETQYF TGTGCCAGCAGCGTACCCCCAGGAGAGACCCAGTACTTC . . TRBJ2-5 TRBV5-5
CASSLVDNTQYF TGCGCCAGCAGCTTAGTAGACAATACGCAGTATTTT . . TRBJ2-3 TRBV5-1
CASSQGTLRSYNEQFF TGCGCCAGCAGCCAAGGGACTCTCAGGTCCTACAATGAGCAGTTCTTC . . TRBJ2-1 TRBV4-3
CASRKGEQPQHF TGTGCCAGCAGGAAAGGGGAGCAGCCCCAGCATTTT . . TRBJ1-5 TRBV2
CASSLGRTVFEQYF TGCGCCAGCAGCTTGGGACGGACAGTGTTCGAGCAGTACTTC . . TRBJ2-7 TRBV5-1
CASKSTGANVLTF TGTGCCAGCAAAAGTACAGGGGCCAACGTCCTGACTTTC . . TRBJ2-6 TRBV6-5
CASGRNAKNIQYF TGTGCCAGCGGGAGGAACGCCAAAAACATTCAGTACTTC . . TRBJ2-4 TRBV2
CAWRSVTLSYNEQFF TGTGCCTGGCGGTCCGTCACCCTCTCCTACAATGAGCAGTTCTTC . . TRBJ2-1 TRBV30
CASSPTGNQPQHF TGTGCCAGCTCACCTACAGGGAACCAGCCCCAGCATTTT . . TRBJ1-5 TRBV18
CASNTLQGRSYEQYF TGTGCCAGCAACACCCTACAGGGGCGGTCCTACGAGCAGTACTTC TRBD1 . TRBJ2-7 TRBV6-6
CASRLTSAYEQYF TGTGCCAGCAGGCTCACTAGCGCCTACGAGCAGTACTTC TRBD2 once TRBJ2-7 TRBV28
CASINSRVDTQYF TGTGCCAGCATCAACAGCAGGGTAGATACGCAGTATTTT . . TRBJ2-3 TRBV7-9
CASTSTSYEQYF TGTGCCAGCACCTCGACTAGCTATGAGCAGTACTTC TRBD2 . TRBJ2-7 TRBV6-6
CSHGAGETQYF TGCAGTCACGGGGCGGGAGAGACCCAGTACTTC . . TRBJ2-5 TRBV20-1
CATRPGDRGGEQYF TGTGCCACGCGGCCAGGGGACAGGGGTGGTGAGCAGTACTTC TRBD1 . TRBJ2-5 TRBV10-3
CASSQDRQGREKLFF TGTGCCAGCAGCCAAGATCGGCAGGGGAGGGAAAAACTGTTTTTT . . TRBJ1-4 TRBV4-2
CASSTSLTATGGYTF TGTGCCAGCAGTACCTCTTTGACAGCCACTGGTGGCTACACCTTC . . TRBJ1-2 TRBV2
CASSHLESGRETQYF TGTGCCAGCAGCCACTTGGAGAGCGGGAGGGAGACCCAGTACTTC TRBD2 . TRBJ2-5 TRBV7-9
CASSPDETSVSYEQYF TGTGCCAGTAGCCCGGACGAAACTAGCGTCTCCTACGAGCAGTACTTC TRBD2 few TRBJ2-7 TRBV19
CAISGGSGNYNEQFF TGTGCCATCAGTGGTGGTAGCGGGAACTACAATGAGCAGTTCTTC TRBD2 . TRBJ2-1 TRBV10-3
CASSGLVAGVNTEAFF TGTGCCAGCAGTGGCCTCGTGGCAGGGGTCAACACTGAAGCTTTCTTT . . TRBJ1-1 TRBV6-1
CASRPVDRANSPLHF TGCGCCAGCAGGCCTGTCGACAGGGCCAATTCACCCCTCCACTTT TRBD1 . TRBJ1-6 TRBV5-1
CASSSDRGGGETQYF TGTGCCAGCAGCTCCGACAGGGGCGGGGGAGAGACCCAGTACTTC . . TRBJ2-5 TRBV9
CASTPGGANTGELFF TGTGCCAGCACCCCGGGGGGGGCGAACACCGGGGAGCTGTTTTTT TRBD2 once TRBJ2-2 TRBV7-6
CASKVTYKETQYF TGTGCCAGCAAGGTGACGTACAAAGAGACCCAGTACTTC . . TRBJ2-5 TRBV5-6
CATKRDRDYSNQPQHF TGTGCCACCAAACGGGATAGGGATTATAGCAATCAGCCCCAGCATTTT . . TRBJ1-5 TRBV19
CASSPESTGELFF TGTGCCAGCAGCCCAGAGTCCACCGGGGAGCTGTTTTTT . . TRBJ2-2 TRBV11-1
CATSTLPGSTDTQYF TGTGCCACCAGCACCCTACCAGGGAGCACAGATACGCAGTATTTT . . TRBJ2-3 TRBV15
CASSWQGTGNTIYF TGTGCCAGCAGCTGGCAGGGTACAGGAAACACCATATATTTT . . TRBJ1-3 TRBV7-2
CASTSVGRLPYEQYF TGTGCCAGCACCTCCGTGGGCAGACTACCCTACGAGCAGTACTTC . . TRBJ2-7 TRBV28